Listed here are 3 T cell receptor beta chains from one sample, sequenced in a study of cytomegalovirus exposure and HLA in healthy donors. The PCR was carried out with 60 Vbeta primers and 13 Jbeta primers. Sequenced by immunoSEQ multiplex PCR; TCRdb stores in-frame clones only, minus some. This sample has 35,000 to 55,000 clones, with around 72% found just once. Sequencing was performed on PBMCs. The receptors stem from a woman aged 30 to 39 in good health and CMV-seronegative.

The CDR3 DNA reads TGTGCCAGCAGCTCCGCTCCTCTTGAGGGAAAACTGTTTTTT. It codes for CASSSAPLEGKLFF. The chain recombines TRBV7-8 with TRBJ1-4; D remains unclear. V was trimmed by 4 bases and J by 10 bases, leaving 16 bases between them. CDR3 length equals 14 residues. CDR1 is SGHVS, CDR2 FQNEAQ, per germline. Supplemented by reference TRBV7-8 and TRBJ1-4, the full variable domain reads GAGVSQSPRYKVAKRGQDVALRCDPISGHVSLFWYQQALGQGPEFLTYFQNEAQLDKSGLPSDRFFAERPEGSVSTLKIQRTQQEDSAVYLCASSSAPLEGKLFFGSGTQLSVL.

The rearrangement uses TRBV4-1 and TRBJ2-1, with TRBD2 identical over 7 bases. V shed 1 base and J 8 bases; nucleotides not matched to a gene: 8. The V gene's germline CDR1 is MGHRA and CDR2 YSYEKL. The CDR3 spans 15 residues. The CDR3 protein is CASSQGWGTTDEQFF. The CDR3 DNA reads TGCGCCAGCAGCCAAGGTTGGGGGACTACAGATGAGCAGTTCTTC.

The chain employs TRBV30 and TRBJ1-2; a possible D gene is TRBD1 (6 bases). Germline V gene sequence: CDR1 GTSNPN, CDR2 SVGIG (reference sequence). CDR3 size: 12 residues. Between the trimmed V and J ends, which lost 7 bases and 2 bases, there was a span of 11 bases. In nucleotides, the CDR3 is TGTGCCTCCCGGACAGCCAACTATGGCTACACCTTC. Amino acid sequence: CASRTANYGYTF. The whole variable domain, remainder taken from reference TRBV30 and TRBJ1-2, is SQTIHQWPATLVQPVGSPLSLECTVEGTSNPNLYWYRQAAGRGLQLLFYSVGIGQISSEVPQNLSASRPQDRQFILSSKKLLLSDSGFYLCASRTANYGYTFGSGTRLTVV.